This entry lists 15 T cell receptor beta chains sequenced from one sample in a study of T cells in Graves' hyperthyroidism and ophthalmopathy. TCR beta CDR3 region amplification was performed from RNA transcripts. RT-PCR in the first round (using the HTBI primer set) targeted the TCR CDR3. TCRdb recomputed calls from the multiplex PCR reads with MiXCR, one row per CDR3 protein. The sample carries roughly 700,000 distinct CDR3 sequences, 30% to 40% recorded once. The sample comprised blood. The origin of the receptors is a woman aged 40 to 50 with Graves' hyperthyroidism.

This clonotype was detected ten times or more. The J gene is TRBJ2-7, the V gene TRBV20-1; unclear D gene. The CDR3 consists of 11 residues. The germline V gene has CDR1 DFQATT and CDR2 SNEGSKA (reference sequence). The V and J ends lost 1 base and 7 bases respectively, with 8 bases between them. CDR3 sequence: CSARGVLEQYF. The DNA of the CDR3 is TGCAGTGCTAGAGGGGTTTTGGAGCAGTACTTC.

CDR3 in DNA: TGTGCCAGCAGTTATTCGGGCTCTGGGGCCAACGTCCTGACTTTC. Its protein is CASSYSGSGANVLTF. The gene calls are TRBV6-5 and TRBJ2-6, with D uncertain. Germline lookup yields CDR1 MNHEY and CDR2 SVGAGI. The CDR3 is made up of 15 amino acids. The V gene lost 3 bases and the J gene lost 0 bases, with 6 bases spanning the gap.

V gene TRBV20-1 combines with J gene TRBJ2-7; D gene ambiguous. Trimming left V 7 bases short and J 0 bases short, with 10 bases between. The CDR3 runs 12 residues. Germline values: CDR1 DFQATT, CDR2 SNEGSKA (reference sequence). The CDR3, as DNA: TGCAGTGGGGCGGAGAGCTCCTACGAGCAGTACTTC. Amino acids: CSGAESSYEQYF.

This clonotype was seen a handful of times. The chain couples TRBV4-3 to TRBJ1-6; the D gene is possibly TRBD1 (5 bases). Trimming removed 1 base from V and 7 bases from J, with 11 bases in between. This CDR3 has 15 amino acids. Germline V CDR1 and CDR2: LGHNA, YSLEER. CDR3 region: CASSQAAQGNSPLHF. The CDR3 DNA reads TGCGCCAGCAGCCAAGCTGCGCAGGGCAATTCACCCCTCCACTTT.

Comments on this clonotype: A junction end diverges from the germline sequence, so it may reflect a read error. The chain recombines TRBV29-1 with TRBJ2-5; the match to TRBD2 covers 7 bases. Germline CDR1 and CDR2: SQVTM and ANQGSEA. The CDR3 contains 18 residues. CDR3 DNA: TGCAGCGTGGAATTCATTCTCGCGATAGCGGGTCTCCAAGGGACCCAGTACTTC. Its protein is CSVEFILAIAGLQGTQYF.

This clonotype was observed many times. In DNA, the CDR3 is TGTGCCAGCAGCGTGGGACAGGGGCTCGAGCAGTACTTC. This sequence encodes CASSVGQGLEQYF. The rearrangement joins TRBV9 to TRBJ2-7, with 10 positions matching TRBD1. V lost 2 bases to trimming and J lost 6 bases; unmatched junction nucleotides: 2. The CDR3 contains 13 residues. CDR1 is SGDLS and CDR2 is YYNGEE in the germline V gene.

This chain connects TRBV24-1 to TRBJ2-1, with D unresolved. The germline V and J ends were trimmed by 3 bases and 12 bases, with 8 bases remaining between them. Per the germline V gene, CDR1 is KGHDR and CDR2 is SFDVKD. CDR3 length equals 11 residues. The CDR3 spells CATSDAIWQFF. The CDR3 coding sequence is TGTGCCACCAGTGATGCGATTTGGCAGTTCTTC.

This clonotype was seen just once. The rearrangement uses TRBV20-1 and TRBJ2-2; 8 nucleotides match TRBD1. The CDR3 consists of 16 residues. The V gene's germline CDR1 is DFQATT and CDR2 SNEGSKA (reference sequence). J gave up 1 base and V 0 bases, and 4 bases lay outside the gene matches. The CDR3 DNA reads as TGCAGTGCTAGAGATCGCGGGACAGGGAACACCGGGGAGCTGTTTTTT. Translation gives CSARDRGTGNTGELFF.

This clonotype was recorded many times. The CDR3 here is CSARDRESQPQHF. CDR3 in DNA: TGCAGTGCTAGAGACCGGGAAAGTCAGCCCCAGCATTTT. This chain uses TRBV20-1 with TRBJ1-5; D uncertain. Germline-derived CDR1 and CDR2 are DFQATT and SNEGSKA (reference sequence). This CDR3 spans 13 amino acids. V was trimmed by 0 bases and J by 6 bases, leaving 9 bases between them.

The chain employs TRBV2 and TRBJ2-7; a possible D gene is TRBD1 (5 bases). Deletions cut 8 bases from V and 2 bases from J, with 13 bases between. The length of the CDR3 is 13 residues. The germline V gene has CDR1 SNHLY and CDR2 FYNNEI. This CDR3 is CASSAPRAYEQYF. CDR3 bases: TGTGCCAGCTCAGCGCCCAGGGCCTACGAGCAGTACTTC.

Remarks on this clonotype: An end of the junction does not agree with germline; a read error may underlie this. The chain has TRBV19 and TRBJ1-1; the D gene is possibly TRBD1 (5 bases). The CDR3 loop spans 14 amino acids. The germline V gene has CDR1 LNHDA and CDR2 SQIVND (reference sequence). The CDR3 DNA reads as TGTGCCAGTGGTATCACAGGTTTGGGCACTGAAGCTTTCTTT. Encoded protein: CASGITGLGTEAFF.

The chain combines TRBV7-3 with TRBJ2-7, with D unresolved. Germline CDR1 and CDR2: SGHTA and FQGTGA. There are 14 residues in the CDR3. Trimming removed 5 bases from V and 7 bases from J, with 18 bases in between. As DNA, the CDR3 is TGTGCCAGCAGCCCAGACTCGCAATACAATGAGCAGTACTTC. Residues: CASSPDSQYNEQYF. Using reference TRBV7-3 and TRBJ2-7 for the parts outside the CDR3, the full variable domain is GAGVSQTPSNKVTEKGKYVELRCDPISGHTALYWYRQSLGQGPEFLIYFQGTGAADDSGLPNDRFFAVRPEGSVSTLKIQRTERGDSAVYLCASSPDSQYNEQYFGPGTRLTVT.

The V and J genes are TRBV6-5 and TRBJ2-2, with TRBD1 as a possible D gene (6 bases). Germline CDR1 reads MNHEY; CDR2 reads SVGAGI. V gave up 8 bases and J gave up 5 bases, with 9 bases separating them. The CDR3 has 12 residues. Here the CDR3 DNA reads TGTGCCAGCTTAGGGGGAACCGGGGAGCTGTTTTTT. Amino acid sequence: CASLGGTGELFF.

With regard to this clonotype: One base away lies a much larger clone, so this may be a sequencing read error. The rearrangement joins TRBV19 to TRBJ1-1, with TRBD1 matching 11 bases. Germline V gene lookup returns CDR1 LNHDA and CDR2 SQIVND (reference sequence). The V segment lost 5 bases and the J segment 6 bases; nucleotides outside the gene matches: 8. There are 15 residues in the CDR3. CDR3 bases: TGTGCCAGTAGTCCCCGGACAGGGGGCGCAGCTGAAGCTTTCTTT. Translation: CASSPRTGGAAEAFF.

The rearrangement joins TRBV28 to TRBJ1-3, with unresolved D. Germline CDR1 MDHEN, CDR2 SYDVKM. The V end was cut by 5 bases, the J end by 0 bases, with 11 bases between. The CDR3 consists of 15 residues. The CDR3 reads CASSIGLISGNTIYF. DNA for the CDR3: TGTGCCAGCAGTATCGGACTGATCTCTGGAAACACCATATATTTT.